These 2 T cell receptor beta chains originate from one sample sequenced in a study of shared clonotypes between healthy human individuals. This table comes from immunoSEQ multiplex PCR, and its TCRdb copy is limited to in-frame clones, with some not included. The sample has some 1 million clones, about 77% seen once. Sequencing used memory CD4+ T cells sorted from blood. Subset described: CD45RA-negative fraction. The receptors stem from a man between 18 and 35 years old in good health.

The rearrangement uses TRBV25-1 and TRBJ2-5, with D tentatively TRBD1 (5 bases). Near its end, the DNA agrees better with TRBJ2-7, so the J call may be wrong. The germline V gene has CDR1 MGHDK and CDR2 SYGVNS. This CDR3 has 13 residues. CDR3 nucleotide sequence: TGTGCCAGCAGCCCTGCAGGGTCCTACGAGCAGTACTTC. It translates to CASSPAGSYEQYF.

This chain links TRBV5-6 with TRBJ2-3; 8 nucleotides align to TRBD2. Germline CDR1 SGHDT, CDR2 YYEEEE. The trim removed 4 bases at V and 2 bases at J, leaving 9 bases unmatched. This CDR3 spans 16 amino acids. CDR3 coding DNA: TGTGCCAGCAGCCGACTAGGTAGCGGGGACACAGATACGCAGTATTTT. It specifies CASSRLGSGDTDTQYF.